This is a list of T cell receptor beta chains from one sample in a study of blood T cell repertoires in COVID-19. Sequenced by immunoSEQ multiplex PCR; TCRdb stores in-frame clones only, minus some. Of tens of thousands of clones listed, about 87% are singletons. The material sequenced was peripheral blood. The receptors shown here come from a woman in her 70s with acute or convalescent COVID-19. Both conserved end residues are part of each CDR3. D genes are given only for firm matches. Expanded clones get a size class; other rows say once, few or many, or leave the size out.

CDR3aa: CASSELGQGGYTF; CDR3nt: TGTGCCAGCAGTGAACTGGGACAGGGTGGCTACACCTTC; abundance: few; d_gene: TRBD1; v_gene: TRBV6-1; j_gene: TRBJ1-2
CDR3aa: CASSFRGLARFSNTGELFF; CDR3nt: TGTGCCAGCAGCTTCAGGGGGCTTGCGCGGTTTTCGAACACCGGGGAGCTGTTTTTT; abundance: NA; d_gene: TRBD1; v_gene: TRBV3-1/TRBV3-2; j_gene: TRBJ2-2
CDR3aa: CASSDSRDRSNQPQHF; CDR3nt: TGTGCCAGCAGTGACTCGAGGGATCGTAGCAATCAGCCCCAGCATTTT; abundance: NA; d_gene: NA; v_gene: TRBV6-4; j_gene: TRBJ1-5
CDR3aa: CASSPRTSGRYNEQFF; CDR3nt: TGTGCCAGCAGCCCGCGGACTAGCGGGCGATACAATGAGCAGTTCTTC; abundance: NA; d_gene: TRBD2; v_gene: TRBV11-2; j_gene: TRBJ2-1
CDR3aa: CASSMSWDRGRNSNQPQHF; CDR3nt: TGTGCCAGTAGTATGTCGTGGGACAGGGGGAGGAATAGCAATCAGCCCCAGCATTTT; abundance: once; d_gene: TRBD1; v_gene: TRBV19; j_gene: TRBJ1-5
CDR3aa: CASSPQGRDSPLHF; CDR3nt: TGTGCCAGCTCACCTCAGGGTCGAGATTCACCCCTCCACTTT; abundance: NA; d_gene: NA; v_gene: TRBV18; j_gene: TRBJ1-6
CDR3aa: CASSEQQGPGTEAFF; CDR3nt: TGTGCCAGCAGCGAACAACAGGGACCGGGCACTGAAGCTTTCTTT; abundance: NA; d_gene: NA; v_gene: TRBV7-9; j_gene: TRBJ1-1
CDR3aa: CATSDYQALTQYF; CDR3nt: TGTGCCACCAGTGATTACCAGGCGTTGACCCAGTACTTC; abundance: NA; d_gene: NA; v_gene: TRBV24-1; j_gene: TRBJ2-5
CDR3aa: CASSLGQGANNSPLHF; CDR3nt: TGTGCCAGCAGTTTAGGGCAGGGGGCGAATAATTCACCCCTCCACTTT; abundance: NA; d_gene: TRBD1; v_gene: TRBV28; j_gene: TRBJ1-6
CDR3aa: CATSRVGTGELFF; CDR3nt: TGTGCCACCAGCAGGGTGGGCACCGGGGAGCTGTTTTTT; abundance: NA; d_gene: NA; v_gene: TRBV24-1; j_gene: TRBJ2-2
CDR3aa: CATSDNTGNTIYF; CDR3nt: TGTGCCACCAGTGATAACACTGGAAACACCATATATTTT; abundance: NA; d_gene: NA; v_gene: TRBV24-1; j_gene: TRBJ1-3
CDR3aa: CASSQAGGRISSGNTIYF; CDR3nt: TGTGCCAGCAGCCAAGCTGGGGGCCGAATTAGCTCTGGAAACACCATATATTTT; abundance: NA; d_gene: NA; v_gene: TRBV3-1/TRBV3-2; j_gene: TRBJ1-3
CDR3aa: CASGWESNTEAFF; CDR3nt: TGTGCTAGTGGCTGGGAGTCGAACACTGAAGCTTTCTTT; abundance: NA; d_gene: NA; v_gene: TRBV12-5; j_gene: TRBJ1-1
CDR3aa: CATSPGVSTDTQYF; CDR3nt: TGTGCCACCAGTCCCGGGGTCAGCACAGATACGCAGTATTTT; abundance: once; d_gene: NA; v_gene: TRBV24-1; j_gene: TRBJ2-3
CDR3aa: CAWSVQNNQPQHF; CDR3nt: TGTGCCTGGAGTGTACAGAATAATCAGCCCCAGCATTTT; abundance: NA; d_gene: NA; v_gene: TRBV30; j_gene: TRBJ1-5
CDR3aa: CASRRESNTEAFF; CDR3nt: TGCGCCAGCAGGAGAGAGTCGAACACTGAAGCTTTCTTT; abundance: NA; d_gene: NA; v_gene: TRBV5-1; j_gene: TRBJ1-1
CDR3aa: CASSPPSIQETQYF; CDR3nt: TGTGCCAGCTCACCACCGAGCATTCAAGAGACCCAGTACTTC; abundance: NA; d_gene: NA; v_gene: TRBV18; j_gene: TRBJ2-5
CDR3aa: CASSQGRVSNLGLAGKVETDTQYF; CDR3nt: TGTGCCAGCAGCCAGGGACGTGTCTCCAATCTGGGACTAGCGGGAAAAGTTGAGACAGATACGCAGTATTTT; abundance: NA; d_gene: TRBD2; v_gene: TRBV4-2; j_gene: TRBJ2-3
CDR3aa: CASSLDRAIGTNEKLFF; CDR3nt: TGCGCCAGCAGCCTCGACAGGGCGATAGGAACTAATGAAAAACTGTTTTTT; abundance: few; d_gene: TRBD1; v_gene: TRBV4-3; j_gene: TRBJ1-4
CDR3aa: CASRPTGTARTGNTIYF; CDR3nt: TGTGCCAGCAGACCCACCGGGACAGCGCGAACTGGAAACACCATATATTTT; abundance: once; d_gene: TRBD1; v_gene: TRBV5-5; j_gene: TRBJ1-3
CDR3aa: CASSFMRGSSYNEQFF; CDR3nt: TGTGCCAGCAGCTTTATGAGGGGGAGCTCCTACAATGAGCAGTTCTTC; abundance: NA; d_gene: NA; v_gene: TRBV7-9; j_gene: TRBJ2-1
CDR3aa: CASSVEGGGLNTEAFF; CDR3nt: TGTGCCAGCAGCGTGGAGGGAGGTGGTCTGAACACTGAAGCTTTCTTT; abundance: NA; d_gene: NA; v_gene: TRBV9; j_gene: TRBJ1-1
CDR3aa: CASHRGNYGYTF; CDR3nt: TGTGCCTCTCACAGGGGTAACTATGGCTACACCTTC; abundance: once; d_gene: TRBD1; v_gene: TRBV30; j_gene: TRBJ1-2
CDR3aa: CASSPLTSDTQYF; CDR3nt: TGTGCCAGCAGTCCCCTAACTTCAGATACGCAGTATTTT; abundance: NA; d_gene: NA; v_gene: TRBV2; j_gene: TRBJ2-3